The 32 T cell receptor beta chains reported below all come from one sample, sequenced in a study of long-term antiretroviral therapy in people with HIV. immunoSEQ v3.0 was run at survey level. This table comes from immunoSEQ multiplex PCR, and its TCRdb copy is limited to in-frame clones, with some not included. Of about 32,000 clones listed, roughly 97% were seen once; the top ten hold 1.5% to 2%. The sequences come from unsorted PBMCs, collected 7.6 years after starting antiretroviral therapy. These receptors were taken from a man aged 30 to 45 with HIV.

V usage is TRBV18 and J usage is TRBJ2-2; D not resolved. The CDR3 spans 17 residues. V was cut by 3 bases and J by 0 bases, with 14 bases left in between. Germline CDR1 is KGHSH and CDR2 is LQKENI. The CDR3 region is CASSPPRIPANTGELFF. DNA of the CDR3: TGTGCCAGCTCACCGCCGAGGATCCCGGCGAACACCGGGGAGCTGTTTTTT.

This clone showed up just once. The chain couples TRBV5-1 to TRBJ2-3, with unresolved D. In germline, CDR1 is SGHRS, CDR2 YFSETQ. The CDR3 runs 23 residues. Trimming removed 0 bases at V and 2 bases at J, with 34 bases between. CDR3 DNA: TGCGCCAGCAGCTTGGTCCCAAACCGTCAAAGTCCCAGTGAGACTTCAAACACAGATACGCAGTATTTT. Encoded protein: CASSLVPNRQSPSETSNTDTQYF. The complete variable domain, with remaining parts taken from reference TRBV5-1 and TRBJ2-3, reads KAGVTQTPRYLIKTRGQQVTLSCSPISGHRSVSWYQQTPGQGLQFLFEYFSETQRNKGNFPGRFSGRQFSNSRSEMNVSTLELGDSALYLCASSLVPNRQSPSETSNTDTQYFGPGTRLTVL.

The J gene is TRBJ2-5, the V gene TRBV5-6; the match to TRBD1 covers 9 bases. CDR1 is SGHDT, CDR2 YYEEEE, per germline. CDR3 size: 14 residues. J was trimmed by 10 bases and V by 5 bases; bases with no gene match: 12. CDR3 sequence reads: CASSITGGSLDQYF. The DNA for the CDR3 is TGTGCCAGCAGTATCACAGGGGGCTCCCTGGACCAGTACTTC.

This clone was picked up one time. V and J are TRBV29-1 and TRBJ1-4; tentative D call: TRBD1 (5 bases). Trimming cost V 4 bases and J 6 bases, with 15 bases left between them. The CDR3 is made up of 14 amino acids. Germline CDR1 SQVTM, CDR2 ANQGSEA. In DNA form, the CDR3 reads TGCAGCGTTGCCTTGGGACCTTTATATGAAAAACTGTTTTTT. Its protein is CSVALGPLYEKLFF.

This chain joins TRBV2 and TRBJ2-5, with 9 positions matching TRBD1. Germline V lookup: CDR1 SNHLY, CDR2 FYNNEI. The CDR3 loop spans 13 amino acids. The V segment lost 7 bases and the J segment 5 bases; nucleotides outside the gene matches: 5. The CDR3 DNA follows: TGTGCCAGCAAGGACAGGGGTGAGGAGACCCAGTACTTC. Translating it yields CASKDRGEETQYF.

The rearrangement uses TRBV5-6 and TRBJ1-2; no clear D gene. There are 13 residues in the CDR3. Between the trimmed V and J ends, which lost 5 bases and 1 base, there was a span of 9 bases. CDR1 is SGHDT and CDR2 is YYEEEE in the germline V gene. The CDR3 here is CASSSLGNYGYTF. The CDR3 bases are TGTGCCAGCAGTTCACTCGGTAACTATGGCTACACCTTC. The variable domain in full, completed from reference TRBV5-6 and TRBJ1-2, reads DAGVTQSPTHLIKTRGQQVTLRCSPKSGHDTVSWYQQALGQGPQFIFQYYEEEERQRGNFPDRFSGHQFPNYSSELNVNALLLGDSALYLCASSSLGNYGYTFGSGTRLTVV.

The chain is built from TRBV30 and TRBJ2-7, with D possibly TRBD1 on 5 matching bases. This CDR3 has 12 residues. Trimming stripped 3 bases from V and 4 bases from J, with 10 bases between. Germline V CDR1 and CDR2: GTSNPN, SVGIG (reference sequence). CDR3 amino acids: CAWRTQGYEQYF. The CDR3 DNA reads TGTGCCTGGAGGACCCAGGGATACGAGCAGTACTTC.

The CDR3 coding sequence is TGCGCCAGCAGCCAATCAAATACGCAGTATTTT. This codes for CASSQSNTQYF. V usage is TRBV4-3 and J usage is TRBJ2-3; no clear D. V was trimmed by 2 bases and J by 7 bases, leaving 4 bases between them. This CDR3 is built from 11 residues. Looked up from germline, CDR1 is LGHNA and CDR2 is YSLEER.

This chain joins TRBV4-2 and TRBJ1-3; D is possibly TRBD1 (5 bases). The CDR3 has 14 amino acids. V lost 6 bases and J 1 base, leaving 10 bases between the germline ends. The germline CDR1 and CDR2 sequences are LGHNA and YNFKEQ. In DNA, the CDR3 is TGTGCCAGCAGTCCTAACAGGTCTGGAAACACCATATATTTT. This gives the protein CASSPNRSGNTIYF.

V is TRBV2 and J is TRBJ1-6, with 9 bases aligning to TRBD1. J lost 10 bases, V lost 6 bases, and 13 bases had no gene match. Germline loops: CDR1 SNHLY, CDR2 FYNNEI. There are 16 residues in the CDR3. DNA of the CDR3: TGTGCCAGCAGCCTGGACAGGGGCGCCGTGGGATCACCCCTCCACTTT. This sequence encodes CASSLDRGAVGSPLHF.

The CDR3 loop reads CASSVLERGGAGELFF. The CDR3 bases are TGTGCCAGCAGCGTATTAGAGCGGGGGGGCGCCGGGGAGCTGTTTTTT. This chain links TRBV9 with TRBJ2-2, with TRBD2 identical over 10 bases. The germline CDR1 and CDR2 sequences are SGDLS and YYNGEE. The V gene end was trimmed by 1 base and the J gene end by 6 bases; junction bases not matched to a gene: 6. The CDR3 length is 16 residues.

The chain links TRBV5-1 to TRBJ1-2; 7 bases fit TRBD1. The CDR3 is made up of 14 amino acids. The V gene end was trimmed by 4 bases and the J gene end by 3 bases; junction bases not matched to a gene: 6. Germline loops: CDR1 SGHRS, CDR2 YFSETQ. Written as DNA, the CDR3 is TGCGCCAGCAGCAGGGACAGTTCATACTATGGCTACACCTTC. This translates into CASSRDSSYYGYTF. Full variable domain (remainder filled in from reference TRBV5-1 and TRBJ1-2): KAGVTQTPRYLIKTRGQQVTLSCSPISGHRSVSWYQQTPGQGLQFLFEYFSETQRNKGNFPGRFSGRQFSNSRSEMNVSTLELGDSALYLCASSRDSSYYGYTFGSGTRLTVV.

The chain is built from TRBV29-1 and TRBJ2-1, with TRBD2 identical over 8 bases. V was clipped by 3 bases and J by 9 bases; unmatched bases: 10. Germline CDR1 is SQVTM and CDR2 is ANQGSEA. This CDR3 spans 14 amino acids. The DNA for the CDR3 is TGCAGCGTTGATGTTTTAGCGGGACCGGCTGAGCAGTTCTTC. Its protein product is CSVDVLAGPAEQFF.

The CDR3 is CASSLMLTREQYF. In DNA form, the CDR3 reads TGTGCCAGCAGCTTAATGCTGACTAGGGAGCAGTACTTC. This chain uses TRBV7-9 with TRBJ2-7; D possibly corresponds to TRBD2 (6 bases). Looked up from germline, CDR1 is SEHNR and CDR2 is FQNEAQ (reference sequence). The CDR3 extends over 13 amino acids. Trimming pared 2 bases from V and 7 bases from J, leaving 12 bases between.

The rearrangement joins TRBV2 to TRBJ2-3; D may correspond to TRBD1 or TRBD2 (5 bases each). Germline V gene sequence: CDR1 SNHLY, CDR2 FYNNEI. CDR3 length equals 15 residues. Trimming pared 4 bases from V and 2 bases from J, leaving 13 bases between. CDR3 sequence reads: CASSGGAGYTDTQYF. The CDR3 bases are TGTGCCAGCAGTGGAGGGGCAGGATACACAGATACGCAGTATTTT.

This sequence joins TRBV2 and TRBJ2-2, with unresolved D. CDR1 is SNHLY and CDR2 is FYNNEI in the germline V gene. Trimming removed 2 bases from V and 2 bases from J, with 15 bases in between. The CDR3 runs to 17 residues. This chain's CDR3 is CASSESAAYRNTGELFF. The DNA for the CDR3 is TGTGCCAGCAGTGAATCCGCGGCCTACCGTAACACCGGGGAGCTGTTTTTT.

The chain joins TRBV5-1 to TRBJ2-1, with D unclear. The V gene lost 4 bases and the J gene lost 0 bases, with 14 bases spanning the gap. Germline V gene lookup returns CDR1 SGHRS and CDR2 YFSETQ. The CDR3 loop spans 16 amino acids. The CDR3, as DNA: TGCGCCAGCAGCGTTGCTCCAGAAAGCTCCTACAATGAGCAGTTCTTC. This sequence encodes CASSVAPESSYNEQFF.

This chain connects TRBV5-1 to TRBJ2-7, with a tentative D call TRBD2 (8 bases). Looked up from germline, CDR1 is SGHRS and CDR2 is YFSETQ. V was trimmed by 4 bases and J by 5 bases, leaving 19 bases between them. The CDR3 has 15 residues. The CDR3 nucleotides read TGCGCCAGCAGCCCCAGGGGGACTAGTTTTCACGAGCAGTACTTC. Residues: CASSPRGTSFHEQYF.

The rearrangement joins TRBV7-9 to TRBJ2-1, with TRBD2 matching 8 bases. Germline lookup yields CDR1 SEHNR and CDR2 FQNEAQ (reference sequence). Trimming took 3 bases from V and 5 from J; bases not matched to a gene: 9. CDR3 size: 16 residues. In DNA, the CDR3 is TGTGCCAGCAGCTTTCCTCAAGGCGGGGGGAACAATGAGCAGTTCTTC. Amino acids: CASSFPQGGGNNEQFF.

The chain combines TRBV20-1 with TRBJ1-4; D unresolved. The CDR3 has 8 residues. The V gene lost 5 bases and the J gene lost 14 bases, with 6 bases spanning the gap. Germline-derived CDR1 and CDR2 are DFQATT and SNEGSKA (reference sequence). In DNA, the CDR3 is TGCAGTGCTGGCAGGCTGTTTTTT. It specifies CSAGRLFF.

The rearrangement links TRBV6-1 to TRBJ2-1; D not resolved. Germline CDR1 reads MNHNS; CDR2 reads SASEGT. Trimming removed 3 bases at V and 4 bases at J, with 7 bases between. The CDR3 length is 13 residues. CDR3 DNA: TGTGCCAGCAGTGAGGGGTTTTACAATGAGCAGTTCTTC. Translated: CASSEGFYNEQFF.

The rearrangement joins TRBV13 to TRBJ2-3, with TRBD1 matching 8 bases. In germline, CDR1 is PRHDT, CDR2 FYEKMQ (reference sequence). With V trimmed by 2 bases and J by 7 bases, 8 bases remained unmatched. The CDR3 runs 15 residues. The CDR3 DNA sequence: TGTGCCAGCAGCTTACCCCGGACAGGGTTAAATACGCAGTATTTT. It specifies CASSLPRTGLNTQYF.

This chain links TRBV9 with TRBJ1-5; the match to TRBD1 covers 10 bases. V was clipped by 5 bases and J by 2 bases; unmatched bases: 4. The CDR3 runs 15 residues. CDR1 is SGDLS, CDR2 YYNGEE, per germline. This CDR3 reads CASREDRGRNQPQHF. The CDR3 DNA is TGTGCCAGCAGAGAAGACAGGGGGCGCAATCAGCCCCAGCATTTT.

The chain couples TRBV9 to TRBJ1-1; no clear D. V lost 1 base and J lost 3, with 7 bases in between. CDR3 size: 13 residues. Germline V gene sequence: CDR1 SGDLS, CDR2 YYNGEE. The CDR3 DNA is TGTGCCAGCAGCGTAATGTCGGACACTGAAGCTTTCTTT. Translation gives CASSVMSDTEAFF.

The chain joins TRBV6-1 to TRBJ1-2; no reliable D call. CDR3 size: 16 residues. Per the germline V gene, CDR1 is MNHNS and CDR2 is SASEGT. The V and J ends lost 8 bases and 0 bases respectively, with 19 bases between them. This CDR3 reads CASCVRSAASNYGYTF. The CDR3, as DNA: TGTGCCAGCTGTGTTAGGTCGGCAGCCTCTAACTATGGCTACACCTTC.

This chain connects TRBV7-2 to TRBJ2-5; a possible D gene is TRBD2 (7 bases). Trimming pared 5 bases from V and 5 bases from J, leaving 15 bases between. Germline V gene lookup returns CDR1 SGHTA and CDR2 FQGNSA. The CDR3 totals 14 residues. CDR3 DNA sequence: TGTGCCAGCAGCCCTGGGAGGGGGTATGAGACCCAGTACTTC. It translates to CASSPGRGYETQYF.

The chain joins TRBV6-4 to TRBJ2-6; TRBD1 is a possible D gene (5 bases). In germline, CDR1 is MRHNA, CDR2 SNTAGT. Trimming pared 8 bases from V and 3 bases from J, leaving 17 bases between. This CDR3 comprises 16 residues. The CDR3 reads CASASQGTLGANVLTF. The CDR3 nucleotides read TGTGCCAGCGCCTCCCAGGGAACTCTTGGGGCCAACGTCCTGACTTTC.

The chain carries TRBV10-3 and TRBJ1-4; D might be TRBD1 (5 bases). CDR3 length: 13 residues. Germline CDR1 reads ENHRY; CDR2 reads SYGVKD. V shed 0 bases and J shed 15 bases, with 14 bases lying between them. The CDR3, as DNA: TGTGCCATCAGTGAGTCCGGGCAGGGAAGTGTGTTTTTT. It is translated as CAISESGQGSVFF.

This chain links TRBV2 with TRBJ1-5; a possible D gene is TRBD1 (6 bases). Looked up from germline, CDR1 is SNHLY and CDR2 is FYNNEI. This CDR3 is 13 amino acids long. V was shortened by 2 bases and J by 7 bases, with 9 bases between the two germline ends. CDR3 sequence reads: CASSEWDKQPQHF. The CDR3 DNA is TGTGCCAGCAGTGAATGGGACAAACAGCCCCAGCATTTT.

The V gene is TRBV4-2, the J gene TRBJ1-6; D is possibly TRBD1 (6 bases). Germline CDR1 reads LGHNA; CDR2 reads YNFKEQ. This CDR3 has 17 amino acids. Trimming shortened V by 6 bases and J by 0 bases, and 15 bases separated the two germline ends. This CDR3 reads CASSRETGSSYNSPLHF. In nucleotides, the CDR3 is TGTGCCAGCAGTCGGGAAACAGGGAGCTCCTATAATTCACCCCTCCACTTT.

The chain is built from TRBV7-2 and TRBJ2-1; TRBD1 agrees at 7 bases. Germline-derived CDR1 and CDR2 are SGHTA and FQGNSA. The CDR3 consists of 15 residues. Unmatched junction bases numbered 6, after V lost 5 bases and J lost 2 bases. The chain's CDR3 is CASSQDRQTYNEQFF. CDR3 coding DNA: TGTGCCAGCAGCCAGGACAGGCAGACCTACAATGAGCAGTTCTTC.

The CDR3 loop is CASSGDREGEQYF. The CDR3 bases are TGTGCCAGCAGTGGGGACAGGGAGGGGGAGCAGTACTTC. This chain links TRBV6-1 with TRBJ2-7; TRBD1 matches at 9 bases. With 4 bases clipped from V and 7 bases from J, the junction kept 5 bases outside the gene matches. CDR1 and CDR2 from the germline V gene are MNHNS and SASEGT. There are 13 residues in the CDR3.